The 2 T cell receptor beta chains below come from one sample, sequenced in a study of blood T cell repertoires in COVID-19. Assay: immunoSEQ multiplex PCR; the TCRdb copy retains only in-frame clones and omits some. The sample records about 400,000 clones, about 86% being singletons. The sample taken for sequencing was PBMCs or T cells enriched from blood (not recorded which). The receptors stem from a woman aged 45-65 years who had recovered from COVID-19.

The V and J genes are TRBV18 and TRBJ1-1, with 7 bases identical to TRBD1. This CDR3 spans 13 amino acids. Germline trimming cut 6 bases from V and 9 bases from J; bases unmatched to any gene: 10. The germline V gene has CDR1 KGHSH and CDR2 LQKENI. The DNA for the CDR3 is TGTGCCAGCTCCCCCGGACAGGTTCAGAAAGCTTTCTTT. This encodes CASSPGQVQKAFF. Using reference TRBV18 and TRBJ1-1 for the parts outside the CDR3, the full variable domain is NAGVMQNPRHLVRRRGQEARLRCSPMKGHSHVYWYRQLPEEGLKFMVYLQKENIIDESGMPKERFSAEFPKEGPSILRIQQVVRGDSAAYFCASSPGQVQKAFFGQGTRLTVV.

The chain is built from TRBV15 and TRBJ1-1; D is unresolved. V was shortened by 0 bases and J by 2 bases, with 4 bases between the two germline ends. This CDR3 is 13 amino acids long. Looked up from germline, CDR1 is LNHNV and CDR2 is YYDKDF (reference sequence). The CDR3 nucleotides are TGTGCCACCAGCAGAGAGAGAAACACTGAAGCTTTCTTT. This translates into CATSRERNTEAFF.